This T cell receptor beta chain was captured in a study of cytomegalovirus exposure and HLA in healthy donors. Note on this clone: What it recognizes is unknown.

PCR was performed using 60 Vbeta and 13 Jbeta primers. The protocol was immunoSEQ multiplex PCR, while the TCRdb copy is restricted to in-frame clones and leaves out a portion. The sample holds roughly 160,000 clones, 85% seen once. Study-wide findings and caveats: HLA-A and HLA-B allele assignments for most subjects were reportedly predicted accurately using TCR beta sequences.

Losses at the gene ends were 3 bases for V and 10 bases for J; bases not matched to a gene: 7. The CDR3 totals 12 residues. Germline V lookup: CDR1 SQVTM, CDR2 ANQGSEA. The rearrangement joins TRBV29-1 to TRBJ1-1; TRBD1 agrees at 8 bases. Material: PBMCs. The sequence was obtained from a boy younger than 10 in good health and CMV-seronegative. CDR3 nucleotides: TGCAGCGTTGATCTTCAGGGGGCTGCAGCTTTCTTT. It is translated as CSVDLQGAAAFF.